The rows below give T cell receptor beta chains drawn from one sample of a study of shared clonotypes between healthy human individuals. Clones were sequenced by immunoSEQ multiplex PCR, and TCRdb holds only the in-frame ones, with some missing. Of roughly 520,000 clones listed, roughly 95% were seen once; the top ten hold about 0.06%. Sequencing input: naive CD4+ T cells sorted from blood. Receptors were obtained from a woman under 40 in good health. Both conserved end residues are part of each CDR3. D genes are given only for firm matches.

d_call | j_call | v_call | cdr3_aa
. | TRBJ2-7 | TRBV5-5 | CASSLWPETYEQYF
TRBD2 | TRBJ2-3 | TRBV5-1 | CASSGTRGTSGRSSTDTQYF
. | TRBJ1-2 | TRBV18 | CASSPFEATAYGYTF
TRBD2 | TRBJ2-7 | TRBV5-1 | CASSYKTSGRALVTYEQYF
. | TRBJ2-7 | TRBV10-3 | CAIIFDTESYEQYF
. | TRBJ1-2 | TRBV7-9 | CASSLADRLGGYTF
. | TRBJ1-5 | TRBV10-1 | CASSPDSDRPQHF
TRBD1 | TRBJ1-6 | TRBV27 | CASSAGTGAAPSPLHF
. | TRBJ1-5 | TRBV6-1 | CASSGNRGNQPQHF
TRBD2 | TRBJ2-2 | TRBV29-1 | CSAKGTSGTGELFF
. | TRBJ2-1 | TRBV9 | CASSALGEWSAEQFF
TRBD1 | TRBJ1-1 | TRBV7-9 | CASSSGQGNTEAFF
. | TRBJ2-5 | TRBV7-2 | CASSLGADGTPKETQYF
. | TRBJ2-7 | TRBV11-2 | CASSPHLTYEQYF
. | TRBJ2-7 | TRBV5-1 | CASSLGGTQTYEQYF
. | TRBJ2-7 | TRBV7-9 | CASSVIQGLEQYF